This is a list of T cell receptor beta chains from one sample in a study of massively parallel sequencing of T cell beta chains. TCRdb processed the 5' RACE reads anew with MiXCR; each CDR3 protein has one entry. Seen here are roughly 4,200 distinct CDR3 sequences, less than 45% observed once, and the top ten hold about 2.7%. Sequencing input: commercial RNA from peripheral blood pooled from many donors. These receptor sequences come from a pool of human donors in good health; the sample was commercial RNA pooled from many donors. CDR3s include the opening cysteine and the closing phenylalanine or tryptophan. D genes are given only for firm matches. A row's size may be missing; if present it is once, few, many or a size class.

>-|few|TRBV13|TRBJ2-5
TGTGCCAGCAGCCTAGGGACGCCCCCAGGGGAGACCCAGTACTTC
CASSLGTPPGETQYF
>-|-|TRBV7-2|TRBJ2-1
TGTGCCAGCAGCAAGTCTGCCCAACCCAATGAGCAGTTCTTC
CASSKSAQPNEQFF
>-|few|TRBV6-2/TRBV6-3|TRBJ2-7
TGTGCCAGCATAGAACAGGGCCGCGGCGAGCAGTACTTC
CASIEQGRGEQYF
>-|-|TRBV6-4|TRBJ2-2
TGTGCCAGCAGTGACGGGGACACCGGGGAGCTGTTTTTT
CASSDGDTGELFF
>-|-|TRBV20-1|TRBJ1-1
TGCAGTGCTAGAGATCTAACAGCTACTGAAGCTTTCTTT
CSARDLTATEAFF
>-|medium-sized|TRBV5-1|TRBJ1-1
TGCGCCAGCAGCTTGGGGACCGAGGACACTGAAGCTTTCTTT
CASSLGTEDTEAFF
>-|-|TRBV20-1|TRBJ2-3
TGCAGTGCTAGTGGGTCCGGGAGAGGAGATACGCAGTATTTT
CSASGSGRGDTQYF
>-|-|TRBV14|TRBJ2-1
TGTGCCAGCAGCCAAGATCGACGGGAGCAGTTCTTC
CASSQDRREQFF
>TRBD1|-|TRBV5-1|TRBJ2-2
TGCGCCAGCAGCGCAGGGGGCCTGAACACCGGGGAGCTGTTTTTT
CASSAGGLNTGELFF
>-|-|TRBV29-1|TRBJ2-7
TGCAGCGTCCGGGCCAGTTTTAACGAGCAGTACTTC
CSVRASFNEQYF
>-|-|TRBV29-1|TRBJ2-1
TGCAGCGTTGAACCCCCCCGCGAGCAGTTCTTC
CSVEPPREQFF
>-|-|TRBV9|TRBJ2-7
TGTGCCAGCAGCGTATCCGGCAACTCCTACGAGCAGTACTTC
CASSVSGNSYEQYF
>-|-|TRBV4-2|TRBJ2-2
TGTGCCTCCGGAGGCACCGGGGAGCTGTTTTTT
CASGGTGELFF
>-|-|TRBV5-4|TRBJ1-2
TGTGCCAGCAGCTTGGAGCCTAACTATGGCTACACCTTC
CASSLEPNYGYTF
>-|-|TRBV7-6|TRBJ2-5
TGTGCCAGCAGCCCCGGGGAGACCCAGTACTTC
CASSPGETQYF
>-|few|TRBV28|TRBJ2-2
TGTGCCAGCAGTCCCCGAGGGACCGGGGAGCTGTTTTTT
CASSPRGTGELFF
>-|-|TRBV4-3|TRBJ1-2
TGCGCCCGTGACCGTTATGGCTACACCTTC
CARDRYGYTF
>TRBD2|-|TRBV13|TRBJ2-1
TGTGCCAGCAGCTACGCGGCTAGCGGGAGCAATGAGCAGTTCTTC
CASSYAASGSNEQFF
>-|-|TRBV28|TRBJ2-4
TGTGCCAGCAGTTTATCCGGGACCGACATTCAGTACTTC
CASSLSGTDIQYF
>-|-|TRBV7-1|TRBJ2-3
TGTGCCAGCAGCTCGAACAGGGCCACAGATACGCAGTATTTT
CASSSNRATDTQYF
>-|-|TRBV20-1|TRBJ2-5
TGCAGTGCTAGAGATATTAGCGGAGAGACCCAGTACTTC
CSARDISGETQYF
>-|-|TRBV20-1|TRBJ1-6
TGCAGTGCAACGGGACAAGCTAATTCACCCCTCCACTTT
CSATGQANSPLHF
>-|-|TRBV4-2|TRBJ2-7
TGTGCCAGCAGCCCCTGGGACGCTTCCTACGAGCAGTACTTC
CASSPWDASYEQYF
>TRBD2|few|TRBV4-1|TRBJ2-5
TGCGCCAGCAGCCAAGGGGACTACGTCGAGACCCAGTACTTC
CASSQGDYVETQYF
>-|few|TRBV2|TRBJ1-5
TGTGCCAGCAGGAGGGATAGCAATCAGCCCCAGCATTTT
CASRRDSNQPQHF
>TRBD1|few|TRBV29-1|TRBJ1-5
TGCAGCGTTGTGACAGGGGCAGATCAGCCCCAGCATTTT
CSVVTGADQPQHF
>-|few|TRBV4-1|TRBJ2-5
TGCGCCAGCAGCCAAGAGGGGACACCCCAAGAGACCCAGTACTTC
CASSQEGTPQETQYF
>TRBD2|-|TRBV14|TRBJ2-1
TGTGCCAGCAGCCGAGGGACTAGCGGGGGCAATGAGCAGTTCTTC
CASSRGTSGGNEQFF
>TRBD1|-|TRBV7-2|TRBJ1-4
TGTGCCAGCAGCGAGGGACAGGGAAACGAAAAACTGTTTTTT
CASSEGQGNEKLFF
>-|-|TRBV14|TRBJ1-5
TGTGCCAGCAGCCAAGGGGTACGGCAGCCCCAGCATTTT
CASSQGVRQPQHF
>-|few|TRBV20-1|TRBJ1-4
TGCAGTGCTAGAGATACGCAGGGCGGAAAACTGTTTTTT
CSARDTQGGKLFF
>-|-|TRBV20-1|TRBJ2-5
TGCAGTGCTTCTGGGCAGGTCCAAGAGACCCAGTACTTC
CSASGQVQETQYF
>-|-|TRBV20-1|TRBJ2-7
TGCAGTGCTGTACAGGCCTACGAGCAGTACTTC
CSAVQAYEQYF
>-|-|TRBV20-1|TRBJ1-2
TGCAGTGCCCCTCGCTACCGGCATGGCTACACCTTC
CSAPRYRHGYTF
>-|few|TRBV4-2|TRBJ1-5
TGTGCCAGCAGCCTTACAGGGAATCAGCCCCAGCATTTT
CASSLTGNQPQHF
>-|-|TRBV20-1|TRBJ1-2
TGCAGTGCTAGAGAGGGGGGACCCTTTGATGGCTACACCTTC
CSAREGGPFDGYTF
>-|-|TRBV29-1|TRBJ2-1
TGCAGCGAACAAAAACGGAGGAATGAGCAGTTCTTC
CSEQKRRNEQFF
>-|few|TRBV5-1|TRBJ2-1
TGCGCCAGCAGCTTGTCGGTAAACAATGAGCAGTTCTTC
CASSLSVNNEQFF
>-|-|TRBV7-1|TRBJ2-1
TGCGCCAGCAGCTCAGGGGGGGGGAGTAGTGAGCAGTTCTTC
CASSSGGGSSEQFF
>-|-|TRBV4-2|TRBJ2-6
TGTGCCAGCAGCCCAGGCGGTTCTGGGGCCAACGTCCTGACTTTC
CASSPGGSGANVLTF
>-|few|TRBV20-1|TRBJ1-1
TGCAGGTTCAGGGGCACTGAAGCTTTCTTT
CRFRGTEAFF
>TRBD1|-|TRBV7-6|TRBJ2-1
TGTGCCAGCAGCACTTCACAGGGGAATGAGCAGTTCTTC
CASSTSQGNEQFF